The source of this T cell receptor (beta chain) is a study of early T cells in non-severe SARS-CoV-2 infection. Study background: Investigators sequenced bulk RNA drawn from unsorted whole blood, and chains remained unpaired. Study conclusions and caveats: Missing private and CD4 specificities, VDJdb matching favored anti-spike CD8 responses.

The TCR library protocol attached unique molecular identifiers to the individual cDNA molecules. MiXCR, run by TCRdb on the 5' RACE reads, gives a single entry per CDR3 protein. The sample consists of approximately 35,000 distinct CDR3 sequences, around 7% of them appearing once. Germline CDR1 is SQVTM and CDR2 is ANQGSEA. Trimming removed 6 bases at V and 4 bases at J, with 10 bases between. This CDR3 is built from 12 residues. This clonotype showed up many times. Its specificity is not known. This clonotype originated in an adult who was a healthcare worker with PCR-confirmed SARS-CoV-2 infection or an uninfected control (not recorded which). The V gene is TRBV29-1, the J gene TRBJ2-1, with D possibly TRBD1 on 5 matching bases. Sequencing was done on a sample of whole blood. The CDR3 sequence is CSVDDRYNEQFF. CDR3 nucleotide sequence: TGCAGCGTCGACGACAGATACAATGAGCAGTTCTTC.